What follows are 6 T cell receptor beta chains derived from one specimen sequenced in a study of cytomegalovirus exposure and HLA in healthy donors. Generated by immunoSEQ multiplex PCR, the TCRdb table keeps only in-frame clones and is missing some. The table includes 150,000 to 200,000 clones, approximately 87% detected once. Sequencing used PBMCs. These receptors all come from a woman in her twenties or thirties in good health and CMV-seronegative.

The chain combines TRBV6-1 with TRBJ1-1; 12 nucleotides line up with TRBD1. V was clipped by 6 bases and J by 0 bases; unmatched bases: 2. The CDR3 loop spans 15 amino acids. Germline V gene sequence: CDR1 MNHNS, CDR2 SASEGT. The DNA of the CDR3 is TGTGCCAGCAGAGGGACAGGGGGCCTGAACACTGAAGCTTTCTTT. It is translated as CASRGTGGLNTEAFF.

The chain recombines TRBV7-2 with TRBJ1-2; weak D call: TRBD1 (5 bases). Looked up from germline, CDR1 is SGHTA and CDR2 is FQGNSA. The ends were cut back, 1 base at V and 8 bases at J, with 17 bases in the middle. The CDR3 is 15 amino acids. CDR3 sequence (DNA): TGTGCCAGCAGCTTAGAGGGCAGGGTAACAAGCGGCTACACCTTC. Its protein is CASSLEGRVTSGYTF.

This clone was counted once. The chain uses TRBV11-2 and TRBJ2-3, with TRBD2 identical over 8 bases. Germline V lookup: CDR1 SGHAT, CDR2 FQNNGV. V lost 5 bases to trimming and J lost 2 bases; unmatched junction nucleotides: 18. The length of the CDR3 is 19 residues. The CDR3 nucleotides read TGTGCCAGCAGCCCGGCGTTCGCCGGGACTAGTACATTCACAGATACGCAGTATTTT. Translated, it gives CASSPAFAGTSTFTDTQYF.

The rearrangement joins TRBV7-2 to TRBJ1-2, with D maybe TRBD1 (5 bases). Trimming removed 2 bases at V and 6 bases at J, with 13 bases between. CDR1 is SGHTA and CDR2 is FQGNSA in the germline V gene. This CDR3 contains 14 residues. CDR3 sequence: CASSLNPGLNGYTF. The CDR3 coding sequence is TGTGCCAGCAGCTTAAACCCAGGGTTGAATGGCTACACCTTC.

The chain carries TRBV5-1 and TRBJ2-7; D is possibly TRBD2 (5 bases). V was trimmed by 4 bases and J by 0 bases, leaving 8 bases between them. Germline V CDR1 and CDR2: SGHRS, YFSETQ. The CDR3 runs to 13 residues. This chain's CDR3 is CASSAAGSYEQYF. CDR3 in DNA: TGCGCCAGCAGCGCGGCGGGCTCCTACGAGCAGTACTTC.

The genes are TRBV29-1 and TRBJ1-1; TRBD1 aligns across 10 bases. CDR3 length: 14 amino acids. V shed 6 bases and J 3 bases; nucleotides not matched to a gene: 7. Germline CDR1 is SQVTM and CDR2 is ANQGSEA. The DNA of the CDR3 is TGCAGCGTAGCACCGGGACAGGGGTACACTGAAGCTTTCTTT. Translating it yields CSVAPGQGYTEAFF.